These 19 T cell receptor beta chains came from one sample sequenced in a study of regulatory T cells in long-lasting Graves disease. Time point of the sample: newly diagnosed GD, antithyroid drugs for less than 3 months. PBMC-extracted RNA yielded the TCR library. Arm-PCR of CDR3 regions and iRepertoire HTBI primers were used to build TCR beta libraries. Each CDR3 protein gets one entry after TCRdb re-called the multiplex PCR reads with MiXCR. This table holds about 470,000 distinct CDR3 sequences, 15% to 20% found once. These same records also appear under a second study, on T cells in Graves' hyperthyroidism and ophthalmopathy.

The starting material was peripheral blood mononuclear cells (PBMCs), obtained at new diagnosis, from a patient treated with antithyroid drugs. The receptors originated from a man between 40 and 49 years old with Graves disease.

This clonotype has ten or more counts. V usage is TRBV27 and J usage is TRBJ2-3, with a weak D call TRBD1 (6 bases). Germline loops: CDR1 MNHEY, CDR2 SMNVEV (reference sequence). The V gene lost 6 bases and the J gene lost 4 bases, with 17 bases spanning the gap. The CDR3 has 15 amino acids. CDR3 nucleotides: TGTGCCAGCAGCCAACAGGGAAGGAGGTCAGATACGCAGTATTTT. Its protein product is CASSQQGRRSDTQYF.

The rearrangement joins TRBV6-2 or TRBV6-3 to TRBJ2-4, with 8 bases identical to TRBD1. CDR1 and CDR2 from the germline V gene are MNHEY and SVGEGT. V dropped 4 bases and J dropped 4; count of bases not matched to a gene: 3. The CDR3 length is 14 residues. The CDR3, as DNA: TGTGCCAGCAGTTTTTGGACAGGGAAAAACATTCAGTACTTC. Amino acid sequence: CASSFWTGKNIQYF.

This clonotype was observed a few times. The rearrangement uses TRBV7-9 and TRBJ2-2; no clear D. Per germline, CDR1 SEHNR and CDR2 FQNEAQ (reference sequence). The CDR3 runs to 13 residues. V dropped 3 bases and J dropped 4 bases, with 6 bases sitting between them. Here the CDR3 reads CASSFRVTGELFF. CDR3 in DNA: TGTGCCAGCAGCTTTAGGGTCACCGGGGAGCTGTTTTTT.

CDR3 amino acids: CATSRGHGSYNEQFF. The CDR3 DNA is TGTGCCACCAGCCGGGGCCATGGCTCCTACAATGAGCAGTTCTTC. The chain combines TRBV15 with TRBJ2-1; possibly TRBD1 or TRBD2 for D (5 bases each). The CDR3 contains 15 residues. The V end lost 5 bases, the J end lost 0 bases, and 11 bases lay between the germline ends. Germline V CDR1 and CDR2: LNHNV, YYDKDF (reference sequence).

Notes on this clonotype: A much larger clone differs from this one at a single base, so this may be a read error. The gene calls are TRBV7-6 and TRBJ2-7, with D perhaps TRBD2 (6 bases). Between the trimmed V and J ends, which lost 6 bases and 7 bases, there was a span of 16 bases. Germline V gene lookup returns CDR1 SGHVS and CDR2 FNYEAQ. The length of the CDR3 is 13 residues. CDR3: CASSPIPGGEQYF. Written as DNA, the CDR3 is TGTGCCAGCAGTCCCATCCCCGGGGGTGAGCAGTACTTC. Based on the CDR3 plus reference TRBV7-6 and TRBJ2-7, the full variable domain is GAGVSQSPRYKVTKRGQDVALRCDPISGHVSLYWYRQALGQGPEFLTYFNYEAQQDKSGLPNDRFSAERPEGSISTLTIQRTEQRDSAMYRCASSPIPGGEQYFGPGTRLTVT.

In its sample, this clonotype was seen a few times. This chain connects TRBV7-2 to TRBJ1-6; D uncertain. This CDR3 contains 12 residues. Trimming removed 2 bases at V and 10 bases at J, with 6 bases between. Germline V gene sequence: CDR1 SGHTA, CDR2 FQGNSA. The DNA for the CDR3 is TGTGCCAGCAGCTTATCTGGGTCACCCCTCCACTTT. It codes for CASSLSGSPLHF.

This clonotype came up many times. The rearrangement joins TRBV20-1 to TRBJ1-1; D uncertain. V shed 2 bases and J shed 4 bases, with 8 bases lying between them. Germline lookup yields CDR1 DFQATT and CDR2 SNEGSKA (reference sequence). The CDR3 has 12 amino acids. The CDR3: CSARHMGTEAFF. The DNA of the CDR3 is TGCAGTGCTAGACACATGGGCACTGAAGCTTTCTTT.

With regard to this clonotype: A read error is possible here, since a much larger clone lies one base away. The J gene is TRBJ2-1, the V gene TRBV28, with 8 nucleotides matching TRBD1. The J call may be mistaken, given a closer DNA end match to TRBJ2-5. Germline CDR1 reads MDHEN; CDR2 reads SYDVKM. CDR3 length: 17 amino acids. CDR3 protein: CASSRRQGPALQETQYF. The CDR3 nucleotides are TGTGCCAGCAGCCGCCGACAGGGGCCCGCCCTCCAAGAGACCCAGTACTTC.

This clonotype was picked up one time. This may be a read error: a much more frequent sequence differs by one nucleotide. The chain carries TRBV3-1 and TRBJ2-1, with D tentatively TRBD1 or TRBD2 (5 bases each). Germline V gene lookup returns CDR1 LGHDT and CDR2 YNNKEL (reference sequence). With 6 bases removed from V and 9 bases from J, the gap between germline ends came to 12 bases. The CDR3 contains 12 residues. This CDR3 reads CASRHMGPEQFF. CDR3 bases: TGTGCCAGCAGGCACATGGGACCTGAGCAGTTCTTC.

This clonotype showed up many times. The chain recombines TRBV2 with TRBJ1-2; D remains ambiguous. The CDR3 is 12 amino acids. Per germline, CDR1 SNHLY and CDR2 FYNNEI. V shed 7 bases and J shed 6 bases, with 12 bases lying between them. In DNA form, the CDR3 reads TGTGCCAGCACCCCTGACACCCATGGCTACACCTTC. This gives the protein CASTPDTHGYTF.

The sample holds a few counts of this clonotype. This chain links TRBV20-1 with TRBJ1-5, with D maybe TRBD1 (6 bases). V was clipped by 1 base and J by 4 bases, with 11 bases between them. Looked up from germline, CDR1 is DFQATT and CDR2 is SNEGSKA (reference sequence). This CDR3 contains 14 residues. Here the CDR3 DNA reads TGCAGTGCTAGAGTGGGAACAGGGAATCAGCCCCAGCATTTT. Amino acid sequence: CSARVGTGNQPQHF.

This clonotype was recorded at least ten times. The chain joins TRBV6-1 to TRBJ2-1; 7 positions agree with TRBD2. V shed 2 bases and J 2 bases; nucleotides not matched to a gene: 6. The CDR3 consists of 16 residues. Per germline, CDR1 MNHNS and CDR2 SASEGT. CDR3 DNA: TGTGCCAGCAGTGAAACAGGACTAGTGACCTACAATGAGCAGTTCTTC. It yields the protein CASSETGLVTYNEQFF.

This clonotype appeared a few times. The chain links TRBV7-9 to TRBJ2-1, with 8 positions matching TRBD2. After removal of 5 bases from V and 6 bases from J, the junction contained 9 bases not matched to a gene. The CDR3 length is 15 residues. Germline CDR1 and CDR2: SEHNR and FQNEAQ (reference sequence). The CDR3 spells CASSHVVAGINEQFF. CDR3 nucleotides: TGTGCCAGCAGCCACGTGGTAGCGGGGATCAATGAGCAGTTCTTC.

This clonotype was observed many times. One end of the junction fails to match germline, which may point to a read error. The J gene is TRBJ2-1, the V gene TRBV12-3 or TRBV12-4; D remains unclear. CDR3 size: 12 residues. This chain's CDR3 is CASSLGYNEQFF. The CDR3 coding sequence is TGTGCCAGCAGCTTAGGCTACAATGAGCAGTTCTTC.

A remark on this clonotype: A single base is all that separates this from a far larger clone, so a read error is likely. The chain recombines TRBV6-1 with TRBJ2-2, with 9 bases matching TRBD1. This CDR3 comprises 14 residues. The junction had 0 bases not matched to a gene; V was cut back by 6 bases and J by 1 base. CDR1 and CDR2 from the germline V gene are MNHNS and SASEGT. The CDR3 DNA is TGTGCCAGCAGGGGACAGGGGAACACCGGGGAGCTGTTTTTT. Amino acid sequence: CASRGQGNTGELFF.

The gene calls are TRBV9 and TRBJ1-2; no firm D call. CDR3 size: 10 residues. V was cut by 8 bases and J by 10 bases, with 12 bases left in between. Looked up from germline, CDR1 is SGDLS and CDR2 is YYNGEE. The CDR3 region is CASAGRLYTF. The CDR3 DNA reads TGTGCCAGTGCTGGACGGCTCTACACCTTC.

This clonotype was observed a handful of times. The chain joins TRBV6-9 to TRBJ1-3, with D unclear. Deletions cut 4 bases from V and 4 bases from J, with 8 bases between. This CDR3 is built from 13 residues. The germline CDR1 and CDR2 sequences are MNHGY and SVAAGI. CDR3: CASSSTRGNTIYF. CDR3 DNA: TGTGCCAGCAGTTCCACCCGAGGAAACACCATATATTTT.

The chain carries TRBV20-1 and TRBJ2-7, with 8 bases identical to TRBD1. The CDR3 length is 12 residues. Unmatched junction bases numbered 2, after V lost 1 base and J lost 6 bases. Germline V gene data show CDR1 as DFQATT and CDR2 as SNEGSKA (reference sequence). The CDR3 nucleotides are TGCAGTGCTAGAGGGACAGGGATCGAGCAGTACTTC. It codes for CSARGTGIEQYF.

Ten or more counts support this clonotype. The chain recombines TRBV3-1 with TRBJ1-1; no definite D call. The germline V and J ends were trimmed by 0 bases and 6 bases, with 5 bases remaining between them. The CDR3 length is 12 residues. Germline-derived CDR1 and CDR2 are LGHDT and YNNKEL (reference sequence). The CDR3 sequence: CASSQDSPEAFF. Here the CDR3 DNA reads TGTGCCAGCAGCCAAGACAGCCCTGAAGCTTTCTTT.